Sequencing of this T cell receptor (beta chain) was carried out in a study of human T cells and chemical hapten exposure. Study in general: Patch tests put 0.01% DPC on the upper back, and the results were checked at 6 days. Patients, largely female, had alopecia areata, totalis or universalis.

TCRdb redid the calling of the RACE reads with MiXCR, one entry per CDR3 protein. The table lists about 110,000 distinct CDR3 sequences, roughly a tenth of them singletons. Indicated time point: patch test 2, 6 weeks after DPC sensitization. Treatment specified: therapeutic diphenylcyclopropenone sensitization with weekly scalp DPC. Unfractionated whole blood served as the source for total RNA extraction. Germline V lookup: CDR1 SGHTA, CDR2 FQGNSA. The CDR3 runs 18 residues. After removal of 5 bases from V and 0 bases from J, the junction contained 7 bases not matched to a gene. The material sequenced was whole blood, taken in connection with sensitization to the hapten diphenylcyclopropenone (DPC). The chain carries TRBV7-2 and TRBJ2-4, with 13 bases matching TRBD2. The sequence was collected from a woman aged 40 to 50 with alopecia areata. Some clones in this sample may be carry-over from other donors' samples. CDR3 region: CASSRGLAGAPAKNIQYF. The CDR3 nucleotides read TGTGCCAGCAGCCGAGGACTAGCGGGGGCTCCAGCCAAAAACATTCAGTACTTC.